Listed here are 18 T cell receptor beta chains from one sample, sequenced in a study of shared clonotypes between healthy human individuals. Sequenced by immunoSEQ multiplex PCR; TCRdb stores in-frame clones only, minus some. The sample gives some 2.3 million clones, approximately 93% of which show up once; 0.39% is in the top ten. The specimen sequenced was naive CD4+ T cells from PBMCs. Subset of the sample: CD45RA+ positively selected. Source of these receptors: a man between 18 and 29 years old in good health. Some clones in this sample may be carry-over from other donors' samples.

In regard to this clone: Other DNA sequences in the sample encode the same CDR3. The gene calls are TRBV4-1 and TRBJ1-5; D call uncertain. Deletions cut 0 bases from V and 4 bases from J, with 7 bases between. There are 14 residues in the CDR3. Looked up from germline, CDR1 is MGHRA and CDR2 is YSYEKL. The CDR3 is CASSQDSSNQPQHF. The CDR3 region has the DNA TGCGCCAGCAGCCAAGACAGTTCTAATCAGCCCCAGCATTTT.

CDR3 protein: CASSLSETGSSDEQYF. CDR3 nucleotide sequence: TGTGCCAGCTCACTATCCGAAACAGGGAGTTCAGACGAGCAGTACTTC. V gene TRBV18 combines with J gene TRBJ2-7; perhaps TRBD1 as D (6 bases). V lost 4 bases and J lost 5, with 21 bases in between. Germline V CDR1 and CDR2: KGHSH, LQKENI. CDR3 size: 16 residues.

This clone has a single count. An end of the junction does not agree with germline; a read error may underlie this. The genes are TRBV15 and TRBJ2-2, with TRBD1 matching over 9 bases. This CDR3 spans 13 amino acids. Germline V gene lookup returns CDR1 LNHNV and CDR2 YYDKDF (reference sequence). The CDR3 loop reads CATCGTGSRGAVF. In DNA, the CDR3 is TGTGCCACTTGTGGGACAGGGAGCCGGGGAGCTGTTTTT. Full variable domain (outside the CDR3, taken from reference TRBV15 and TRBJ2-2): DAMVIQNPRYQVTQFGKPVTLSCSQTLNHNVMYWYQQKSSQAPKLLFHYYDKDFNNEADTPDNFQSRRPNTSFCFLDIRSPGLGDTAMYLCATCGTGSRGAVFGEGSRLTVL.

This clone has just a few counts. At one end the junction does not follow the germline gene, possibly because of a read error. CDR3 residues: CADPREDRF. The CDR3 coding sequence is TGTGCCGATCCCAGGGAAGACCGATTC. The V gene is TRBV10-3, the J gene TRBJ2-7, with a tentative D call TRBD1 (5 bases). Germline V lookup: CDR1 ENHRY, CDR2 SYGVKD. The CDR3 has 9 residues.

The chain recombines TRBV18 with TRBJ2-1; no clear D gene. V was pared by 6 bases and J by 5 bases, with 14 bases between. The CDR3 is 14 amino acids. Germline V gene data show CDR1 as KGHSH and CDR2 as LQKENI. The CDR3 DNA is TGTGCCAGCTCTTCGGGCCTTCTTGACAATGAGCAGTTCTTC. It translates to CASSSGLLDNEQFF. Full variable domain (outside the CDR3, taken from reference TRBV18 and TRBJ2-1): NAGVMQNPRHLVRRRGQEARLRCSPMKGHSHVYWYRQLPEEGLKFMVYLQKENIIDESGMPKERFSAEFPKEGPSILRIQQVVRGDSAAYFCASSSGLLDNEQFFGPGTRLTVL.

V is TRBV19 and J is TRBJ1-1; D call uncertain. Germline CDR1 is LNHDA and CDR2 is SQIVND (reference sequence). This CDR3 comprises 13 residues. The DNA of the CDR3 is TGTGCAATTTCAAGGACGGTGAACACTGAAGCTTTCTTT. This encodes CAISRTVNTEAFF.

The chain links TRBV6-1 to TRBJ2-1; D gene ambiguous. The length of the CDR3 is 14 residues. Germline CDR1 reads MNHNS; CDR2 reads SASEGT. V lost 2 bases to trimming and J lost 2 bases, with 7 bases between them. The CDR3: CASSEWVPYNEQFF. DNA for the CDR3: TGTGCCAGCAGTGAATGGGTGCCCTACAATGAGCAGTTCTTC.

The chain employs TRBV5-1 and TRBJ2-7; D gene uncertain. The length of the CDR3 is 14 residues. In germline, CDR1 is SGHRS, CDR2 YFSETQ. The germline V and J ends were trimmed by 4 bases and 5 bases, with 16 bases remaining between them. Here the CDR3 reads CASSPSPTLNEQYF. Written as DNA, the CDR3 is TGCGCCAGCAGCCCCTCCCCGACCTTAAACGAGCAGTACTTC.

The V call is TRBV19, the J call TRBJ1-5; tentative D call: TRBD1 (5 bases). Trimming took off 1 base at V and 0 bases at J, with 10 bases between the two ends. Looked up from germline, CDR1 is LNHDA and CDR2 is SQIVND (reference sequence). This CDR3 is 16 amino acids long. The CDR3 nucleotides are TGTGCCAGTAGTATAGTCAGGGACCCTAGCAATCAGCCCCAGCATTTT. Its translation: CASSIVRDPSNQPQHF. The variable domain in full, completed from reference TRBV19 and TRBJ1-5, reads DGGITQSPKYLFRKEGQNVTLSCEQNLNHDAMYWYRQDPGQGLRLIYYSQIVNDFQKGDIAEGYSVSREKKESFPLTVTSAQKNPTAFYLCASSIVRDPSNQPQHFGDGTRLSIL.

The J gene is TRBJ1-4, the V gene TRBV28; no clear D gene. Germline lookup yields CDR1 MDHEN and CDR2 SYDVKM. The CDR3 contains 16 residues. Trimming took 3 bases from V and 5 from J, leaving 16 bases between them. In DNA, the CDR3 is TGTGCCAGCAGTTTTCGCGGTGCGGGCGCAAATGAAAAACTGTTTTTT. This gives the protein CASSFRGAGANEKLFF.

This chain connects TRBV27 to TRBJ2-1; 11 bases map to TRBD2. Per germline, CDR1 MNHEY and CDR2 SMNVEV (reference sequence). Germline trimming cut 4 bases from V and 8 bases from J; bases unmatched to any gene: 19. This CDR3 contains 19 residues. The CDR3 nucleotides read TGTGCCAGCAGTTCACGCCCGGGAGTAGCGGGAGGGCCTTCCCATGAGCAGTTCTTC. This encodes CASSSRPGVAGGPSHEQFF.

This chain connects TRBV11-3 to TRBJ2-1, with TRBD2 identical over 9 bases. The CDR3 covers 16 residues. CDR1 is SGHNT and CDR2 is YENEEA in the germline V gene. V shed 5 bases and J 5 bases; nucleotides not matched to a gene: 10. The CDR3, as DNA: TGTGCCAGCAGCCAGCGGGGGGCTAGCGGCAACAATGAGCAGTTCTTC. This codes for CASSQRGASGNNEQFF.

The chain uses TRBV19 and TRBJ1-2; D is uncertain. CDR1 and CDR2 (germline): LNHDA, SQIVND (reference sequence). This CDR3 has 16 amino acids. V was trimmed by 5 bases and J by 2 bases, leaving 18 bases between them. CDR3 sequence (DNA): TGTGCCAGTAGTTCCCGACGCCCTTTCCTCAACTATGGCTACACCTTC. Amino acids: CASSSRRPFLNYGYTF.

The chain couples TRBV29-1 to TRBJ2-7, with 8 bases aligning to TRBD2. With V trimmed by 4 bases and J by 5 bases, 1 base remained unmatched. Germline assignment: CDR1 SQVTM and CDR2 ANQGSEA. The CDR3 consists of 11 residues. The CDR3 DNA reads as TGCAGCGTTGGACTAGCGAACGAGCAGTACTTC. It is translated as CSVGLANEQYF.

This clone came up once. The chain joins TRBV7-9 to TRBJ1-1; D unresolved. There are 15 residues in the CDR3. Per germline, CDR1 SEHNR and CDR2 FQNEAQ (reference sequence). Trimming cost V 5 bases and J 2 bases, with 15 bases left between them. The CDR3 nucleotides read TGTGCCAGCAGCGCCACCGGGCCGGCAAACACTGAAGCTTTCTTT. Protein sequence: CASSATGPANTEAFF.

To note about this clone: One end of the junction does not line up with germline, which may come from a read error. This chain uses TRBV6-5 with TRBJ2-3; no clear D. The germline CDR1 and CDR2 sequences are MNHEY and SVGAGI. There are 15 residues in the CDR3. DNA for the CDR3: TGTGCCAGCAGTGACTCACGGTCTAGCACAGATACGCAGTATTTT. It yields the protein CASSDSRSSTDTQYF.

The rearrangement uses TRBV9 and TRBJ2-5, with 8 bases identical to TRBD1. The germline gives CDR1 SGDLS, CDR2 YYNGEE. CDR3 length equals 12 residues. Trimming removed 6 bases from V and 13 bases from J; junction bases left unmatched: 11. DNA for the CDR3: TGTGCCAGCAACCTCACTGGGACAGGCGCGTACTTC. This gives the protein CASNLTGTGAYF.

The chain is built from TRBV25-1 and TRBJ2-7, with D possibly called TRBD1 or TRBD2 (5 bases each). Trimming took 1 base from V and 7 from J, leaving 17 bases between them. Germline V gene sequence: CDR1 MGHDK, CDR2 SYGVNS. The CDR3 runs 15 residues. CDR3 coding DNA: TGTGCCAGCAGTGAATCCGCAGGGAGAGAGCGGGAGCAGTACTTC. Translating it yields CASSESAGREREQYF.